The 6 T cell receptor beta chains presented below share a single source sample, sequenced in a study of T cell responses to AZD1222 COVID-19 vaccine. TCRdb's copy holds only in-frame clones and misses some; the assay was immunoSEQ multiplex PCR. The top ten hold less than 4.5% of the sample, which has approximately 120,000 clones, 90% seen once. The sequenced sample was peripheral blood, obtained on day 0 of MenACWY control vaccination. These receptors were collected from an adult in good health.

The V gene is TRBV18, the J gene TRBJ2-2, with unresolved D. The CDR3 length is 15 residues. V was shortened by 3 bases and J by 0 bases, with 8 bases between the two germline ends. Germline V gene sequence: CDR1 KGHSH, CDR2 LQKENI. The CDR3 sequence: CASSPGQANTGELFF. The CDR3 bases are TGTGCCAGCTCACCGGGCCAGGCGAACACCGGGGAGCTGTTTTTT.

In DNA form, the CDR3 reads TGCGCCAGCAGCTGGTTAGAATCGGGCACTGAAGCTTTCTTT. This gives the protein CASSWLESGTEAFF. The chain employs TRBV5-1 and TRBJ1-1, with unresolved D. The length of the CDR3 is 14 residues. Trimming took 3 bases from V and 4 from J, leaving 13 bases between them. From germline, CDR1 is SGHRS and CDR2 YFSETQ.

The chain uses TRBV18 and TRBJ2-1; either TRBD1 or TRBD2 may fit D (6 bases each). The germline V gene has CDR1 KGHSH and CDR2 LQKENI. This CDR3 region has 15 residues. Deletions cut 1 base from V and 0 bases from J, with 7 bases between. The CDR3 protein is CASSPRGASYNEQFF. The CDR3 DNA reads TGTGCCAGCTCACCACGGGGGGCCTCCTACAATGAGCAGTTCTTC.

The chain is built from TRBV12-5 and TRBJ2-2; 12 nucleotides line up with TRBD2. Trimming at V came to 6 bases and at J to 5 bases, leaving 22 bases not matched to a gene. This CDR3 is built from 21 residues. Germline assignment: CDR1 LGHNT and CDR2 FRNRAP. CDR3 protein: CASGNDRTGPGTSGWTGELFF. The CDR3 DNA follows: TGTGCTAGTGGCAACGACCGGACCGGGCCGGGGACTAGCGGGTGGACCGGGGAGCTGTTTTTT.

The J gene is TRBJ1-1, the V gene TRBV11-2, with 7 bases aligning to TRBD1. Germline V gene data show CDR1 as SGHAT and CDR2 as FQNNGV. The V segment lost 5 bases and the J segment 4 bases; nucleotides outside the gene matches: 4. The CDR3 length is 13 residues. CDR3 DNA: TGTGCCAGCAGCCATCCAGGGGGCACTGAAGCTTTCTTT. It encodes CASSHPGGTEAFF. The complete variable domain, with remaining parts taken from reference TRBV11-2 and TRBJ1-1, reads EAGVAQSPRYKIIEKRQSVAFWCNPISGHATLYWYQQILGQGPKLLIQFQNNGVVDDSQLPKDRFSAERLKGVDSTLKIQPAKLEDSAVYLCASSHPGGTEAFFGQGTRLTVV.

This clone showed up just once. The genes are TRBV5-8 and TRBJ1-2; TRBD1 agrees at 9 bases. Trimming took 3 bases from V and 4 from J; bases not matched to a gene: 1. The CDR3 totals 13 residues. CDR1 SGHTS and CDR2 YDEGEE come from the germline V gene. CDR3: CASSWGQGYGYTF. As DNA, the CDR3 is TGTGCCAGCAGCTGGGGACAGGGCTATGGCTACACCTTC.